Shown below are 27 T cell receptor beta chains from a single sample sequenced in a study of blood T cell repertoires in COVID-19. Only in-frame clones appear in the TCRdb table, and some are missing; sequencing was by immunoSEQ multiplex PCR. The sample carries fewer than 130,000 clones, 88% recorded once. The source material was peripheral blood. These receptors were collected from a woman aged 45-60 years with acute or convalescent COVID-19.

This sequence joins TRBV29-1 and TRBJ2-3, with TRBD1 as a possible D gene (6 bases). The CDR3 is 15 amino acids. V shed 6 bases and J shed 1 base, with 17 bases lying between them. Germline V gene sequence: CDR1 SQVTM, CDR2 ANQGSEA. CDR3 nucleotide sequence: TGCAGCGTGGGGGTGGGGGCAGGTGGCACAGATACGCAGTATTTT. It specifies CSVGVGAGGTDTQYF.

The chain uses TRBV30 and TRBJ1-1; D perhaps matches TRBD1 (5 bases). V lost 3 bases to trimming and J lost 8 bases, with 10 bases between them. The CDR3 is 11 residues long. The germline V gene has CDR1 GTSNPN and CDR2 SVGIG (reference sequence). This chain's CDR3 is CAWRMTVEAFF. In nucleotides, the CDR3 is TGTGCCTGGAGAATGACAGTCGAAGCTTTCTTT.

The V call is TRBV2, the J call TRBJ1-5; 7 positions agree with TRBD1. Germline CDR1 is SNHLY and CDR2 is FYNNEI. The junction had 9 bases not matched to a gene; V was cut back by 6 bases and J by 7 bases. The CDR3 loop spans 14 amino acids. The CDR3 is CASSRQGLSQPQHF. The CDR3 region has the DNA TGTGCCAGCAGCAGACAGGGTTTGTCGCAGCCCCAGCATTTT. The full variable domain, with the rest looked up from reference TRBV2 and TRBJ1-5, is EPEVTQTPSHQVTQMGQEVILRCVPISNHLYFYWYRQILGQKVEFLVSFYNNEISEKSEIFDDQFSVERPDGSNFTLKIRSTKLEDSAMYFCASSRQGLSQPQHFGDGTRLSIL.

The V gene is TRBV2, the J gene TRBJ2-3; weak D call: TRBD2 (6 bases). Looked up from germline, CDR1 is SNHLY and CDR2 is FYNNEI. This CDR3 region has 14 residues. Trimming removed 6 bases at V and 6 bases at J, with 16 bases between. DNA of the CDR3: TGTGCCAGCAGGGCCGGGGGTTCGTTCGATACGCAGTATTTT. Translating gives CASRAGGSFDTQYF. The variable domain in full, completed from reference TRBV2 and TRBJ2-3, reads EPEVTQTPSHQVTQMGQEVILRCVPISNHLYFYWYRQILGQKVEFLVSFYNNEISEKSEIFDDQFSVERPDGSNFTLKIRSTKLEDSAMYFCASRAGGSFDTQYFGPGTRLTVL.

The chain recombines TRBV15 with TRBJ1-5, with D possibly being TRBD1 (6 bases). Germline values: CDR1 LNHNV, CDR2 YYDKDF (reference sequence). CDR3 length: 16 amino acids. The ends were cut back, 0 bases at V and 7 bases at J, with 16 bases in the middle. In DNA form, the CDR3 reads TGTGCCACCAGCAGAGAGGGAACAGGGCTGGGGCAGCCCCAGCATTTT. Its protein is CATSREGTGLGQPQHF.

V gene TRBV7-9 combines with J gene TRBJ1-6; 8 positions match TRBD1. The CDR3 has 14 residues. The germline CDR1 and CDR2 sequences are SEHNR and FQNEAQ (reference sequence). With V trimmed by 5 bases and J by 9 bases, 6 bases remained unmatched. The CDR3 DNA reads TGTGCCAGCAGCCCCACAGGGGGGGGTTCACCCCTCCACTTT. As protein: CASSPTGGGSPLHF.

This clone was detected only a few times. The chain is built from TRBV28 and TRBJ2-7, with 9 bases matching TRBD2. Trimming at V came to 2 bases and at J to 4 bases, leaving 3 bases not matched to a gene. The V gene's germline CDR1 is MDHEN and CDR2 SYDVKM. The CDR3 sequence is 14 residues long. The CDR3 loop is CASSLVAGVYEQYF. CDR3 nucleotide sequence: TGTGCCAGCAGTTTAGTAGCGGGAGTTTACGAGCAGTACTTC.

The chain recombines TRBV25-1 with TRBJ2-7; tentatively, D is TRBD1 (5 bases). The V and J ends lost 5 bases and 2 bases respectively, with 13 bases between them. The length of the CDR3 is 14 residues. Germline-derived CDR1 and CDR2 are MGHDK and SYGVNS. The CDR3 DNA reads TGTGCCAGCAGTTTTACAGGCCCCCCCTACGAGCAGTACTTC. It yields the protein CASSFTGPPYEQYF.

The chain is built from TRBV27 and TRBJ1-1; a possible D gene is TRBD1 (6 bases). In germline, CDR1 is MNHEY, CDR2 SMNVEV (reference sequence). V gave up 7 bases and J gave up 1 base, with 13 bases separating them. CDR3 length: 14 amino acids. The CDR3 here is CASKTGTSNTEAFF. The CDR3 DNA reads TGTGCCAGCAAAACAGGGACGTCGAACACTGAAGCTTTCTTT.

The rearrangement joins TRBV6-2 or TRBV6-3 to TRBJ1-5; D is ambiguous. Germline loops: CDR1 MNHEY, CDR2 SVGEGT. The CDR3 has 13 residues. V was cut by 6 bases and J by 9 bases, with 15 bases left in between. DNA of the CDR3: TGTGCCAGCAGACCTGTCGTGGAGGTGCCCCAGCATTTT. Translated, it gives CASRPVVEVPQHF.

The chain links TRBV2 to TRBJ1-5; possibly TRBD1 for D (5 bases). The CDR3 sequence is 15 residues long. The germline V gene encodes CDR1 SNHLY and CDR2 FYNNEI. The V end was cut by 3 bases, the J end by 9 bases, with 18 bases between. CDR3 coding DNA: TGTGCCAGCAGTGAGGGGGGGTACTCGCCGCGGCCCCAGCATTTT. Amino acids: CASSEGGYSPRPQHF.

V and J are TRBV24-1 and TRBJ2-1; weak D call: TRBD2 (6 bases). Trimming left V 4 bases short and J 12 bases short, with 24 bases between. Germline CDR1 is KGHDR and CDR2 is SFDVKD. CDR3 size: 16 residues. The CDR3 sequence is CATSDPRAGPLSGQFF. The CDR3 DNA is TGTGCCACCAGTGACCCTCGGGCGGGACCCCTCTCAGGGCAGTTCTTC.

The V call is TRBV28, the J call TRBJ1-2, with TRBD1 as a possible D gene (5 bases). CDR3 size: 16 residues. Looked up from germline, CDR1 is MDHEN and CDR2 is SYDVKM. Trimming removed 5 bases at V and 2 bases at J, with 18 bases between. The CDR3: CASSALGQGSNYGYTF. The CDR3 nucleotides read TGTGCCAGCAGTGCCCTGGGGCAGGGCTCGAACTATGGCTACACCTTC.

The J gene is TRBJ2-7, the V gene TRBV5-8, with TRBD2 identical over 10 bases. CDR3 length equals 15 residues. V shed 4 bases and J 3 bases; nucleotides not matched to a gene: 7. Germline V CDR1 and CDR2: SGHTS, YDEGEE. CDR3 bases: TGTGCCAGCAGCCGATCGGGACTAGCGAACTACGAGCAGTACTTC. Its translation is CASSRSGLANYEQYF.

This chain connects TRBV2 to TRBJ2-3; D is unresolved. Trimming cost V 6 bases and J 3 bases, with 10 bases left between them. The CDR3 covers 13 residues. From germline, CDR1 is SNHLY and CDR2 FYNNEI. The CDR3 DNA is TGTGCCAGCAGGGTCCTAGTGACAGATACGCAGTATTTT. This translates into CASRVLVTDTQYF.

With regard to this clone: Other DNA variants within this sample encode the same CDR3. The rearrangement links TRBV18 to TRBJ2-5; D is perhaps TRBD1 (5 bases). From germline, CDR1 is KGHSH and CDR2 LQKENI. The CDR3 is made up of 13 amino acids. V lost 1 base to trimming and J lost 4 bases, with 7 bases between them. The CDR3 sequence: CASSPRQGETQYF. The CDR3, as DNA: TGTGCCAGCTCACCACGGCAGGGAGAGACCCAGTACTTC.

This chain's CDR3 is CASSSPGQGRNTEAFF. In DNA, the CDR3 is TGTGCCAGCAGCTCGCCGGGACAGGGGCGGAACACTGAAGCTTTCTTT. The V call is TRBV7-9, the J call TRBJ1-1; 10 bases are shared with TRBD1. V lost 4 bases, J lost 1 base, and 6 bases stayed unmatched. Per germline, CDR1 SEHNR and CDR2 FQNEAQ (reference sequence). This CDR3 is 16 amino acids long.

V usage is TRBV14 and J usage is TRBJ1-4; 7 bases align to TRBD1. The J segment lost 6 bases and the V segment lost 2 bases, leaving 6 bases of the junction unmatched. The germline V gene encodes CDR1 SGHDN and CDR2 FVKESK. There are 15 residues in the CDR3. CDR3 nucleotides: TGTGCCAGCAGCCAACTGACAGGGATGGATGAAAAACTGTTTTTT. Protein product: CASSQLTGMDEKLFF.

The V and J genes are TRBV18 and TRBJ2-1; 9 nucleotides match TRBD2. Germline V gene data show CDR1 as KGHSH and CDR2 as LQKENI. The V and J ends lost 1 base and 7 bases, in that order; junction bases with no gene match: 11. The CDR3 runs to 17 residues. CDR3 amino acids: CASSPRGLASVVNEQFF. In DNA, the CDR3 is TGTGCCAGCTCACCACGTGGACTAGCGAGTGTAGTGAATGAGCAGTTCTTC.

The chain uses TRBV2 and TRBJ2-3; 15 bases agree with TRBD2. The CDR3 covers 16 residues. Trimming cost V 6 bases and J 3 bases; bases outside gene matches: 4. Germline lookup yields CDR1 SNHLY and CDR2 FYNNEI. The CDR3 DNA reads as TGTGCCAGCAGGGAGGGACTAGCGGGAGGTACAGATACGCAGTATTTT. Protein sequence: CASREGLAGGTDTQYF.

The gene calls are TRBV5-5 and TRBJ2-7, with 11 bases that match TRBD2. CDR1 and CDR2 from the germline V gene are SGHKS and YYEKEE (reference sequence). V was clipped by 1 base and J by 4 bases; unmatched bases: 4. The CDR3 has 15 amino acids. Written as DNA, the CDR3 is TGTGCCAGCAGCTTGACTAGCGGGAGTATTTACGAGCAGTACTTC. Its protein is CASSLTSGSIYEQYF.

The J gene is TRBJ1-3, the V gene TRBV5-1; the match to TRBD1 covers 8 bases. V was clipped by 1 base and J by 2 bases; unmatched bases: 5. Per the germline V gene, CDR1 is SGHRS and CDR2 is YFSETQ. CDR3 length: 16 amino acids. The CDR3, as DNA: TGCGCCAGCAGCTTGACCCTGACAGGGGCTGGAAACACCATATATTTT. Translated: CASSLTLTGAGNTIYF.

V and J are TRBV10-1 and TRBJ2-1, with 10 bases matching TRBD2. CDR1 WNHNN and CDR2 SYGVQD come from the germline V gene (reference sequence). The trim removed 3 bases at V and 3 bases at J, leaving 11 bases unmatched. CDR3 length: 18 amino acids. CDR3 nucleotides: TGCGCCAGCAGTGACCCCGCCTCTAGCGGGAGTAGCTACAATGAGCAGTTCTTC. This gives the protein CASSDPASSGSSYNEQFF.

This chain links TRBV2 with TRBJ2-7, with D unresolved. The V end lost 4 bases, the J end lost 4 bases, and 5 bases lay between the germline ends. The CDR3 spans 11 residues. CDR1 SNHLY and CDR2 FYNNEI come from the germline V gene. CDR3 in amino acids: CASSVEYEQYF. CDR3 bases: TGTGCCAGCAGTGTAGAGTACGAGCAGTACTTC.

This clone was picked up one time. This chain connects TRBV11-3 to TRBJ2-1, with 9 bases lining up with TRBD2. This CDR3 has 18 residues. J was trimmed by 7 bases and V by 0 bases; bases with no gene match: 13. CDR1 and CDR2 from the germline V gene are SGHNT and YENEEA. In DNA form, the CDR3 reads TGTGCCAGCAGCTTAGAGGTTTGGGCTAGCGGGAAGGGTAATGAGCAGTTCTTC. Translated: CASSLEVWASGKGNEQFF.

The V call is TRBV28, the J call TRBJ1-2; 8 bases fit TRBD1. CDR3 size: 11 residues. Germline values: CDR1 MDHEN, CDR2 SYDVKM. Unmatched junction bases numbered 3, after V lost 8 bases and J lost 7 bases. The CDR3 DNA reads as TGTGCCAGCGCCACAGGGGGTGGCTACACCTTC. This encodes CASATGGGYTF.

The chain is built from TRBV7-9 and TRBJ1-2; D unclear. V lost 6 bases and J 5 bases, leaving 4 bases between the germline ends. The germline V gene has CDR1 SEHNR and CDR2 FQNEAQ (reference sequence). The CDR3 length is 10 residues. This CDR3 is CASSSYGYTF. The CDR3, as DNA: TGTGCCAGCAGTTCTTATGGCTACACCTTC.